Listed here are 9 T cell receptor beta chains from one sample, sequenced in a study of graft-versus-host responses after intestinal transplantation. These receptors have no identified antigens. Libraries were prepared by immunoSEQ multiplex PCR; TCRdb keeps only in-frame clonotypes and omits some of them. The sample contains tens of thousands of clones, roughly 84% of which appear only once. Here the sequenced sample was unstimulated CD4+ T cells sorted from spleen or lymph node cells, taken before transplant. The receptors here all came from a human donor who was the organ donor for an intestinal transplant.

The chain combines TRBV5-4 with TRBJ2-5, with TRBD1 matching over 9 bases. Germline V gene lookup returns CDR1 SGHNT and CDR2 YYREEE (reference sequence). J gave up 2 bases and V 9 bases, and 5 bases lay outside the gene matches. The CDR3 sequence is 13 residues long. CDR3 residues: CATGQGTQETQYF. Here the CDR3 DNA reads TGTGCCACGGGACAGGGCACGCAAGAGACCCAGTACTTC.

This clone has just a few counts. V is TRBV29-1 and J is TRBJ1-5; possible D gene TRBD1, 5 bases. CDR1 and CDR2 from the germline V gene are SQVTM and ANQGSEA. This CDR3 region has 15 residues. CDR3 loop: CNLIQVFSSNQPQHF. The CDR3, as DNA: TGCAACCTAATACAGGTTTTTTCCAGCAATCAGCCCCAGCATTTT.

The chain combines TRBV4-2 with TRBJ2-7; TRBD2 agrees at 13 bases. The CDR3 runs to 18 residues. The germline CDR1 and CDR2 sequences are LGHNA and YNFKEQ. Trimming removed 3 bases from V and 1 base from J; junction bases left unmatched: 9. The CDR3 bases are TGTGCCAGCAGCCATAGACAAACTAGCGGGAGGGGTTCCTACGAGCAGTACTTC. Its protein product is CASSHRQTSGRGSYEQYF.

Worth noting for this clone: In the same sample, other DNA sequences code for this CDR3. The chain is built from TRBV5-8 and TRBJ2-3; D might be TRBD1 (5 bases). This CDR3 is 14 amino acids long. Germline loops: CDR1 SGHTS, CDR2 YDEGEE. Trimming took 1 base from V and 2 from J, leaving 8 bases between them. DNA for the CDR3: TGTGCCAGCAGCTTGTGGGGCGCCACAGATACGCAGTATTTT. Protein sequence: CASSLWGATDTQYF.

V gene TRBV12-5 combines with J gene TRBJ2-4, with TRBD1 matching 7 bases. Looked up from germline, CDR1 is LGHNT and CDR2 is FRNRAP. CDR3 length equals 14 residues. The J segment lost 3 bases and the V segment lost 1 base, leaving 0 bases of the junction unmatched. As DNA, the CDR3 is TGTGCTAGTGGTTTGGCAGGGGGCAAAAACATTCAGTACTTC. Protein product: CASGLAGGKNIQYF.

The gene calls are TRBV5-1 and TRBJ1-1; D may be TRBD1 (5 bases). Germline V gene sequence: CDR1 SGHRS, CDR2 YFSETQ. Trimming removed 4 bases from V and 1 base from J, with 14 bases in between. There are 15 residues in the CDR3. This chain's CDR3 is CASSRGAGRNTEAFF. The CDR3 DNA is TGCGCCAGCAGCCGTGGGGCAGGGCGGAACACTGAAGCTTTCTTT.

This chain uses TRBV29-1 with TRBJ2-7, with 10 bases aligning to TRBD1. Germline values: CDR1 SQVTM, CDR2 ANQGSEA. J lost 5 bases, V lost 3 bases, and 7 bases had no gene match. The CDR3 has 14 amino acids. The CDR3 bases are TGCAGCGTTGATACCCGGGACAGGGGTGACGAGCAGTACTTC. It codes for CSVDTRDRGDEQYF.

This chain uses TRBV11-2 with TRBJ2-5; 13 nucleotides line up with TRBD2. From germline, CDR1 is SGHAT and CDR2 FQNNGV. CDR3 length: 18 residues. Trimming took 2 bases from V and 5 from J; bases not matched to a gene: 11. CDR3 residues: CASSLRLGGLAGVETQYF. In DNA form, the CDR3 reads TGTGCCAGCAGCTTACGTTTAGGAGGACTAGCGGGAGTGGAGACCCAGTACTTC.

The chain uses TRBV6-7 and TRBJ2-2; possibly TRBD1 for D (6 bases). TRBV6-7 is flagged as an ORF with uncertain function. This CDR3 comprises 16 residues. Trimming shortened V by 4 bases and J by 1 base, and 13 bases separated the two germline ends. The CDR3 coding sequence is TGTGCCAGCAGTTGGAAAGGGGACATGAACACCGGGGAGCTGTTTTTT. Amino acid sequence: CASSWKGDMNTGELFF.